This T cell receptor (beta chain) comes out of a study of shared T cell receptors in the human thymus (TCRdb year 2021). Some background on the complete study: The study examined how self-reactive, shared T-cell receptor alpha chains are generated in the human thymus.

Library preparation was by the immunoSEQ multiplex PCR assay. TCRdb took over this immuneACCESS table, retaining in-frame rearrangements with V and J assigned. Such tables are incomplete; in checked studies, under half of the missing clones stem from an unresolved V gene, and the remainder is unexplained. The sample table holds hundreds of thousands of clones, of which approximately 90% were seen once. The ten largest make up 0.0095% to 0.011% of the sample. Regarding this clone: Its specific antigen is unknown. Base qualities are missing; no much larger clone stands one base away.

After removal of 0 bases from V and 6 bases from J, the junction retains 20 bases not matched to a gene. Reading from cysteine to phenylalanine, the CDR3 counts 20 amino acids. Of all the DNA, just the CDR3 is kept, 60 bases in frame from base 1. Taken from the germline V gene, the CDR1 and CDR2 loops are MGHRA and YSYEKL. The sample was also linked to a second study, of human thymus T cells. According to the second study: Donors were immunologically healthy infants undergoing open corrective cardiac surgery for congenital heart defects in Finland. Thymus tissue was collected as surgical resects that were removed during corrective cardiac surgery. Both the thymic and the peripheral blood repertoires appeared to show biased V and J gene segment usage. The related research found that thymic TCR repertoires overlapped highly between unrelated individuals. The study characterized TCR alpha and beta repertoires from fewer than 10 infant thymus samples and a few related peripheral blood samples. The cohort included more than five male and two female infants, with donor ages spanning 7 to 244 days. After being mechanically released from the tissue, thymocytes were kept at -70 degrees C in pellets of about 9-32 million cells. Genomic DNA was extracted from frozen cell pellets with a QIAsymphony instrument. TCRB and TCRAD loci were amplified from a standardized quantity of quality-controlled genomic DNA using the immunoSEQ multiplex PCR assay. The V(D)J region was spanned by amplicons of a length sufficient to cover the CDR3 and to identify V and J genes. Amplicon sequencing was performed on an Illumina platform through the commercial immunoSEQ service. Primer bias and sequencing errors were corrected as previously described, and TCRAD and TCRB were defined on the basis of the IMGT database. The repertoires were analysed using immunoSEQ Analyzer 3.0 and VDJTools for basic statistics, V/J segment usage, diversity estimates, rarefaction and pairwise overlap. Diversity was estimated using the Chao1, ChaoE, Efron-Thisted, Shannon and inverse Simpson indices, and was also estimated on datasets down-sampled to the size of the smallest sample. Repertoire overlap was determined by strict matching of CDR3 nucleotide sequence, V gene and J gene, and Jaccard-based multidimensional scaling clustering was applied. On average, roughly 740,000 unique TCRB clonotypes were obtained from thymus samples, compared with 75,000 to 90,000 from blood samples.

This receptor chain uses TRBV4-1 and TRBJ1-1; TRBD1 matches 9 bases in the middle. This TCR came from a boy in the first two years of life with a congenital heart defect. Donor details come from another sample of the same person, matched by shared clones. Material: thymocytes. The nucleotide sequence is TGCGCCAGCAGCCAAGAAGGATTCTCAACCAGGGGACAGGGCTTCCCTGAAGCTTTCTTT. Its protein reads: CASSQEGFSTRGQGFPEAFF.